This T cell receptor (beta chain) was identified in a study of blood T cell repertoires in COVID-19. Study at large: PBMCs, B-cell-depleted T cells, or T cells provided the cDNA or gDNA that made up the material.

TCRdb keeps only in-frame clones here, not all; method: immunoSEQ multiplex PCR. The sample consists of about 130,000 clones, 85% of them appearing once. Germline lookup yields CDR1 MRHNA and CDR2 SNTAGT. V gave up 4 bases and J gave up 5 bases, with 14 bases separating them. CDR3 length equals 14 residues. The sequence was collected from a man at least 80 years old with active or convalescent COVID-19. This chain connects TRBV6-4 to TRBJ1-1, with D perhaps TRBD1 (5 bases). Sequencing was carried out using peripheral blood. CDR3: CASSVGTEGTEAFF. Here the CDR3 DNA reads TGTGCCAGCAGTGTGGGGACGGAGGGGACTGAAGCTTTCTTT.